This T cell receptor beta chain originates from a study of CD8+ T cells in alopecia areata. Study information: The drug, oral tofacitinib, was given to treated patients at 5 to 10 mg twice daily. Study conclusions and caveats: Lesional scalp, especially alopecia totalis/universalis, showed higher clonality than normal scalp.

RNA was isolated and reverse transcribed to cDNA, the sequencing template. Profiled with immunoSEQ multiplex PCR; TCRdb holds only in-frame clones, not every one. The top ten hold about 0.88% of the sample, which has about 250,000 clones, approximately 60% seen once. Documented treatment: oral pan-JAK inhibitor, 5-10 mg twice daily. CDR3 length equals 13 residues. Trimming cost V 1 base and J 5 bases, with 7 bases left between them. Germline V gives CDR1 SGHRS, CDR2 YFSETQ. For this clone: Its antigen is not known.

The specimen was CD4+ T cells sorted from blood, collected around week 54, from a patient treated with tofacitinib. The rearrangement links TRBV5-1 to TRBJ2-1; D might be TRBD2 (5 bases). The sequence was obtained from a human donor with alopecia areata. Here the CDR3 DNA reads TGCGCCAGCAGCTTGAAACTAGACAATGAGCAGTTCTTC. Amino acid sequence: CASSLKLDNEQFF.